The rows below give T cell receptor beta chains drawn from one sample of a study of T cell responses to AZD1222 COVID-19 vaccine. Generated by immunoSEQ multiplex PCR, the TCRdb table keeps only in-frame clones and is missing some. The data show 110,000 to 150,000 clones, 85% to 95% seen once. The sequenced sample was peripheral blood, obtained on day 0 of AZD1222 vaccination. The receptors were gathered from an adult in good health. CDR3s include the opening cysteine and the closing phenylalanine or tryptophan. The order of the fields is D gene, V gene, J gene, clone size, CDR3 protein, CDR3 DNA. The D gene is left open where the match is weak. Rows give clone size only sometimes, using once, few, many, or a class for an expanded clone.

d_gene: NA; v_gene: TRBV19; j_gene: TRBJ1-6; abundance: NA; CDR3aa: CASSIDSSYNSPLHF; CDR3nt: TGTGCCAGTAGTATCGACAGCTCCTATAATTCACCCCTCCACTTT
d_gene: TRBD2; v_gene: TRBV4-1; j_gene: TRBJ2-3; abundance: NA; CDR3aa: CASSRTSGGGSSTDTQYF; CDR3nt: TGCGCCAGCAGCCGAACTAGCGGGGGGGGTTCTAGCACAGATACGCAGTATTTT
d_gene: TRBD2; v_gene: TRBV2; j_gene: TRBJ2-7; abundance: NA; CDR3aa: CASSTGPGTSTHEQYF; CDR3nt: TGTGCCAGCAGTACCGGGCCCGGGACTAGTACCCACGAGCAGTACTTC
d_gene: NA; v_gene: TRBV5-5; j_gene: TRBJ1-5; abundance: few; CDR3aa: CASSSTLPQGGLAQPQHF; CDR3nt: TGTGCCAGCAGCTCCACATTACCACAGGGTGGACTAGCTCAGCCCCAGCATTTT
d_gene: TRBD1; v_gene: TRBV7-2; j_gene: TRBJ2-7; abundance: NA; CDR3aa: CASSVRDSNPTVSYEQYF; CDR3nt: TGTGCCAGCAGCGTCCGGGACAGTAACCCTACTGTCTCCTACGAGCAGTACTTC
d_gene: NA; v_gene: TRBV4-3; j_gene: TRBJ1-2; abundance: NA; CDR3aa: CASSPSRYYGYTF; CDR3nt: TGCGCCAGCAGCCCCAGTCGGTACTATGGCTACACCTTC
d_gene: TRBD1; v_gene: TRBV5-1; j_gene: TRBJ1-1; abundance: NA; CDR3aa: CASSLRDRRDAEAFF; CDR3nt: TGCGCCAGCAGCTTAAGGGACAGGAGGGACGCTGAAGCTTTCTTT
d_gene: NA; v_gene: TRBV10-3; j_gene: TRBJ2-6; abundance: NA; CDR3aa: CAISESPGAGANVLTF; CDR3nt: TGTGCCATCAGTGAGTCTCCAGGGGCTGGGGCCAACGTCCTGACTTTC
d_gene: NA; v_gene: TRBV19; j_gene: TRBJ1-3; abundance: NA; CDR3aa: CASSTRWGLHSGNTIYF; CDR3nt: TGTGCCAGTAGTACCCGGTGGGGGTTGCACTCTGGAAACACCATATATTTT
d_gene: NA; v_gene: TRBV2; j_gene: TRBJ2-1; abundance: NA; CDR3aa: CASSEALVNEQFF; CDR3nt: TGTGCCAGCAGTGAAGCTTTAGTGAATGAGCAGTTCTTC
d_gene: NA; v_gene: TRBV11-2; j_gene: TRBJ2-7; abundance: NA; CDR3aa: CASSLDLGKTYEQYF; CDR3nt: TGTGCCAGCAGCTTAGATTTGGGCAAGACCTACGAGCAGTACTTC
d_gene: TRBD1; v_gene: TRBV5-6; j_gene: TRBJ2-7; abundance: NA; CDR3aa: CASSLEDRDYEQYF; CDR3nt: TGTGCCAGCAGCTTGGAAGACAGGGACTACGAGCAGTACTTC
d_gene: NA; v_gene: TRBV29-1; j_gene: TRBJ1-2; abundance: NA; CDR3aa: CSVFLGEGNGYTF; CDR3nt: TGCAGCGTTTTTCTGGGAGAGGGGAATGGCTACACCTTC
d_gene: NA; v_gene: TRBV30; j_gene: TRBJ1-1; abundance: NA; CDR3aa: CAWSVGVNTEAFF; CDR3nt: TGTGCCTGGAGTGTAGGAGTGAACACTGAAGCTTTCTTT
d_gene: NA; v_gene: TRBV11-3; j_gene: TRBJ1-1; abundance: few; CDR3aa: CASSPGGSNTEAFF; CDR3nt: TGTGCCAGCAGCCCGGGGGGTTCAAACACTGAAGCTTTCTTT
d_gene: NA; v_gene: TRBV3-1/TRBV3-2; j_gene: TRBJ1-1; abundance: few; CDR3aa: CASSPVAAAEAFF; CDR3nt: TGTGCCAGCAGCCCCGTAGCGGCAGCTGAAGCTTTCTTT
d_gene: TRBD1; v_gene: TRBV6-2/TRBV6-3; j_gene: TRBJ2-7; abundance: NA; CDR3aa: CASSPGGDRVNEQYF; CDR3nt: TGTGCCAGCAGCCCTGGCGGGGACAGGGTTAACGAGCAGTACTTC
d_gene: TRBD1; v_gene: TRBV5-1; j_gene: TRBJ1-4; abundance: NA; CDR3aa: CASSFGQGEEKLFF; CDR3nt: TGCGCCAGCAGCTTCGGACAGGGAGAGGAAAAACTGTTTTTT
d_gene: NA; v_gene: TRBV3-1/TRBV3-2; j_gene: TRBJ2-1; abundance: NA; CDR3aa: CASSILTDEQFF; CDR3nt: TGTGCCAGCAGCATCTTGACGGATGAGCAGTTCTTC